This entry lists 8 T cell receptor beta chains sequenced from one sample in a study of shared T cell receptors in the human thymus. Produced via immunoSEQ multiplex PCR; TCRdb's table is partial and in-frame only. The sample includes 450,000 to 650,000 clones, approximately 78% of them seen just once. This sample was shared with a second study, whose subject was human thymus T cells.

The sample comprised thymocytes. These receptors all come from a boy in the first two years of life with a congenital heart defect.

Concerning this clone: The same CDR3 arises from other DNA sequences in this sample as well. The rearrangement uses TRBV27 and TRBJ2-7, with no clear D. CDR1 and CDR2 (germline): MNHEY, SMNVEV (reference sequence). With 0 bases removed from V and 3 bases from J, the gap between germline ends came to 6 bases. The CDR3 covers 13 residues. The CDR3 DNA reads as TGTGCCAGCAGTTTATCGTCCGGCTACGAGCAGTACTTC. Protein product: CASSLSSGYEQYF.

V is TRBV6-6 and J is TRBJ1-4; tentatively, D is TRBD1 (5 bases). V was pared by 0 bases and J by 8 bases, with 13 bases between. The CDR3 has 15 amino acids. Germline V gene sequence: CDR1 MNHNY, CDR2 SVGAGI (reference sequence). Written as DNA, the CDR3 is TGTGCCAGCAGTTACTCGAGGCAGGGTGAAGAAAAACTGTTTTTT. Amino acids: CASSYSRQGEEKLFF.

The chain couples TRBV6-5 to TRBJ1-4; the match to TRBD1 covers 7 bases. There are 15 residues in the CDR3. The trim removed 0 bases at V and 7 bases at J, leaving 5 bases unmatched. Germline V gives CDR1 MNHEY, CDR2 SVGAGI. CDR3 amino acids: CASSYSKGAGEKLFF. Written as DNA, the CDR3 is TGTGCCAGCAGTTACTCGAAGGGGGCAGGTGAAAAACTGTTTTTT.

The V gene is TRBV10-2, the J gene TRBJ1-5; maybe TRBD1 (5 bases). Germline CDR1 reads WSHSY; CDR2 reads SAAADI. CDR3 length equals 13 residues. V was clipped by 4 bases and J by 4 bases, with 8 bases between them. CDR3 loop: CASSGRANQPQHF. The CDR3 DNA is TGCGCCAGCAGTGGCAGGGCAAATCAGCCCCAGCATTTT.

The chain joins TRBV6-1 to TRBJ2-7; TRBD2 agrees at 10 bases. The CDR3 loop spans 18 amino acids. V was clipped by 2 bases and J by 7 bases; unmatched bases: 17. The germline V gene encodes CDR1 MNHNS and CDR2 SASEGT. CDR3: CASSELGLAGDTGGEQYF. The CDR3 nucleotides are TGTGCCAGCAGTGAATTGGGGCTAGCGGGAGATACGGGAGGGGAGCAGTACTTC.

The V and J genes are TRBV15 and TRBJ1-4; D remains ambiguous. The CDR3 contains 13 residues. The germline gives CDR1 LNHNV, CDR2 YYDKDF (reference sequence). V was pared by 9 bases and J by 7 bases, with 15 bases between. CDR3 nucleotides: TGTGCCACGTCATCGGGGTTGAGTGAAAAACTGTTTTTT. Residues: CATSSGLSEKLFF.

The chain combines TRBV6-6 with TRBJ1-5, with a weak D call TRBD1 (5 bases). The CDR3 is 13 residues long. The V and J ends lost 0 bases and 9 bases respectively, with 9 bases between them. The germline gives CDR1 MNHNY, CDR2 SVGAGI (reference sequence). CDR3 bases: TGTGCCAGCAGTTACTCAAGACAGCCGCCCCAGCATTTT. Translation gives CASSYSRQPPQHF.

This chain uses TRBV13 with TRBJ1-1; 7 bases map to TRBD1. The CDR3 sequence is 16 residues long. V lost 5 bases and J lost 1; bases outside the gene matches: 10. The germline gives CDR1 PRHDT, CDR2 FYEKMQ (reference sequence). The CDR3 nucleotides are TGTGCCAGCAGCCGGGCAGGGGGACGTCGGAACACTGAAGCTTTCTTT. The encoded protein is CASSRAGGRRNTEAFF.